This T cell receptor (beta chain) was sequenced for a study of blood T cell repertoires in COVID-19. Study in general: Whether acute or convalescent, the COVID-19 samples came from the United States, Italy and Spain. PBMCs, B-cell-depleted T cells, or T cells provided the cDNA or gDNA that made up the material.

Source study methods: Cell counts per sample came from amplifying reference gene primers. Profiling relied on immunoSEQ multiplex PCR, and the TCRdb table lists in-frame clones only, not all of them. V, J and clone size are taken as reported in that table, and D and trimming were inferred from the DNA itself. The sample has under 150,000 clones, around 84% seen once; the top ten hold about 13%. The CDR3 covers 15 residues. In germline, CDR1 is SGHRS, CDR2 YFSETQ. The ends lost 2 bases at V and 3 bases at J; junction bases unmatched: 3. What was sequenced was peripheral blood. This chain joins TRBV5-1 and TRBJ2-2, with 8 bases fitting TRBD2. This receptor was identified in a human donor in a cohort sampled during active COVID-19. The CDR3 reads CASSLPRGDTGELFF. The DNA for the CDR3 is TGCGCCAGCAGCTTACCGCGGGGGGACACCGGGGAGCTGTTTTTT.